The clone carrying this T cell receptor (beta chain) was picked up many times. The antigen is not known. Time point of the sample: pre-sensitization, week 0. Treatment of the sample: therapeutic diphenylcyclopropenone sensitization with weekly scalp DPC. Suited to DPC and affected by alopecia, the donors ranged from 18 to 70 years old. The data belong to a study of human T cells and chemical hapten exposure. Study background: Patients additionally received therapeutic doses of diphenylcyclopropenone on the scalp once a week, and this continued throughout the approximately 26-week study. Study-level points and caveats: The study found expanded TCRs formed significantly more large CDR3 similarity clusters than controls.

TCRdb redid the calling of the RACE reads with MiXCR, one entry per CDR3 protein. The sample carries over 300,000 distinct CDR3 sequences, around 5.5% recorded once. Trimming took 2 bases from V and 15 from J; bases not matched to a gene: 8. Germline CDR1 MNHEY, CDR2 SVGEGT. The CDR3 runs 13 residues. The chain couples TRBV6-2 or TRBV6-3 to TRBJ2-1, with 9 bases aligning to TRBD2. The receptor's source is a woman between 50 and 59 years old with alopecia areata. Some clones in this sample may be carry-over from other donors' samples. The specimen was whole blood, collected in connection with sensitization to the hapten diphenylcyclopropenone (DPC). The CDR3 reads CASSYVSSGMGFF. As DNA, the CDR3 is TGTGCCAGCAGTTACGTCTCTAGCGGGATGGGGTTCTTC.